This T cell receptor (beta chain) was recovered during a study of cytomegalovirus exposure and HLA in healthy donors. Findings of the study overall: The study flagged around 150 TCR beta chains as cytomegalovirus-associated. Later, an analysis found that TCR clusters from the first cohort tended to co-occur in the roughly 120 validation repertoires.

Assay used: immunoSEQ multiplex PCR; TCRdb lists only in-frame clones, some missing. The sample consists of fewer than 150,000 clones, about nine tenths of them appearing once. V lost 6 bases, J lost 3 bases, and 12 bases lay in between. This CDR3 is built from 13 residues. CDR1 MDHEN and CDR2 SYDVKM come from the germline V gene. Of note for this clone: What it binds is unknown.

Source material: PBMCs. The chain joins TRBV28 to TRBJ2-7; possible D gene TRBD1, 6 bases. The clonotype was recovered from a man aged 18 to 29 in good health and CMV-seropositive. CDR3 loop: CASSRDTVYEQYF. For the CDR3, the DNA is TGTGCCAGCAGCAGGGACACGGTCTACGAGCAGTACTTC.